This T cell receptor (beta chain) appears in the sequencing data of a study of blood T cell repertoires in COVID-19 (dated by TCRdb to 2018 to 2021). Turning to the overall study: The collaborator samples originated in the United States, Italy and Spain and spanned the acute and convalescent phases of COVID-19. Deeply sampled blood TCRbeta repertoires from subjects exposed to, actively infected with, or recovered from COVID-19 were included in the dataset. The repertoires were released in a freely available public database intended as a resource for research on the immune response to SARS-CoV-2. The prospective study material was composed of cDNA or gDNA derived from T cells, B-cell-depleted T cells, or PBMCs. The samples were drawn from two sources: the first 160 participants of the ongoing ImmuneRACE study, and about 1,300 subjects contributed by 6 global collaborators. The sample metadata nearly always contained a de-identified subject ID, COVID-19 status, age in years and sex. Where available, HLA class I and class II types were taken from metadata supplied by the sample provider and were not determined by assay-based typing.

As encoded in the germline V gene, CDR1 is SGHDT while CDR2 is YYEEEE. The CDR3 starts with the cysteine, ends with the phenylalanine, and has 16 residues. Just the 48-base CDR3 DNA is kept, in frame starting at base 1. Trimming removed 4 bases from V and 5 bases from J, leaving 22 bases between the germline ends. Results and caveats for the whole study, not just this receptor: How much clinical and demographic metadata was included differed by source and by participant, and the metadata was provided uncurated.

Each collaborating institution followed its own protocols to collect whole blood in K2EDTA tubes. For TCRbeta analysis, collaborators shipped samples as frozen whole blood, isolated PBMCs, or DNA extracted from either of those sample types. Of note for this clone: It has no known antigen specificity. No per-base quality is available; no much larger clone lies one base away.

TCRbeta CDR3 regions were amplified from genomic DNA by means of the immunoSEQ Assay, a bias-controlled multiplex PCR. The paper's data handling went like this. Nucleated cell counts per sample were estimated from amplification of reference gene primers within the assay. To quantify the absolute abundance of each unique TCRbeta CDR3 rearrangement, sequence reads were collapsed and filtered. For each sample, productive Simpson clonality was calculated by taking the square root of Simpson's diversity index across productive rearrangements. This is the immuneACCESS table as TCRdb keeps it, with only in-frame sequences that have V and J called. A part of the clones is gone; compared with another copy, unresolved V genes explain less than half, and the rest is unexplained. That table gives V, J and clone size, and the DNA gave D and trimming. The sample has about 200,000 clones on record, around nine tenths of them singletons. The ten most abundant clones make up around a fifth of the sample.

The TCR sequence derives from a man in his 60s with active or convalescent COVID-19. The sequencing sample was made of peripheral blood. The rearranged chain carries TRBV5-6 and TRBJ2-7, with TRBD1 tentatively as D gene (6 bases match). Here is the DNA: TGTGCCAGCAGCACTGCCCGGTCAGGGGTTCCCCACGAGCAGTACTTC. Protein translation: CASSTARSGVPHEQYF.